These 9 T cell receptor beta chains were sequenced from one sample in a study of T cell responses to AZD1222 COVID-19 vaccine. Method: immunoSEQ multiplex PCR; TCRdb's copy keeps in-frame clones and lacks some. Of 200,000 to 250,000 clones detected, roughly 94% appear once; the ten largest clones hold 1.7%. Sample: peripheral blood, taken 28 days after the second dose of the MenACWY control vaccine. The origin of the receptors is an adult who received the MenACWY meningococcal vaccine as a control.

The gene calls are TRBV5-1 and TRBJ2-7; TRBD2 aligns across 8 bases. The V gene's germline CDR1 is SGHRS and CDR2 YFSETQ. The ends lost 0 bases at V and 0 bases at J; junction bases unmatched: 5. The CDR3 is made up of 16 amino acids. CDR3 sequence (DNA): TGCGCCAGCAGCTTGGGAACTAGCGGTTTCTCCTACGAGCAGTACTTC. Its translation is CASSLGTSGFSYEQYF.

This clone was observed once. V is TRBV24-1 and J is TRBJ2-7; perhaps D is TRBD1 or TRBD2 (5 bases each). The CDR3 loop spans 15 amino acids. Trimming removed 6 bases at V and 0 bases at J, with 14 bases between. Germline V gene lookup returns CDR1 KGHDR and CDR2 SFDVKD. The CDR3, as DNA: TGTGCCACCAGTCGTTCCAGGGACCCCTCCTACGAGCAGTACTTC. Amino acids: CATSRSRDPSYEQYF.

The chain links TRBV6-1 to TRBJ2-1, with D possibly matching TRBD1 (6 bases). Trimming pared 3 bases from V and 6 bases from J, leaving 18 bases between. Looked up from germline, CDR1 is MNHNS and CDR2 is SASEGT. The CDR3 loop spans 16 amino acids. The CDR3 region is CASSDAGTWPLNEQFF. The CDR3 bases are TGTGCCAGCAGTGACGCTGGGACATGGCCCCTCAATGAGCAGTTCTTC.

The CDR3 here is CASSLKQNTEAFF. For the CDR3, the DNA is TGCGCCAGCAGCCTGAAACAAAACACTGAAGCTTTCTTT. The V call is TRBV5-1, the J call TRBJ1-1; D is unclear. The CDR3 contains 13 residues. The V gene's germline CDR1 is SGHRS and CDR2 YFSETQ. The V gene lost 4 bases and the J gene lost 2 bases, with 9 bases spanning the gap.

The CDR3 DNA sequence: TGTGCCAGCAGTCCAGGGTTAGGTCAGCCCCAGCATTTT. As protein: CASSPGLGQPQHF. V and J are TRBV28 and TRBJ1-5; D perhaps matches TRBD1 (5 bases). Trimming stripped 5 bases from V and 6 bases from J, with 11 bases between. The germline V gene encodes CDR1 MDHEN and CDR2 SYDVKM. This CDR3 spans 13 amino acids.

The chain joins TRBV6-5 to TRBJ2-7; D possibly matches TRBD1 or TRBD2 (5 bases each). CDR1 MNHEY and CDR2 SVGAGI come from the germline V gene. Trimming stripped 5 bases from V and 2 bases from J, with 13 bases between. The CDR3 is 14 residues long. The CDR3 is CASSLRDATYEQYF. Written as DNA, the CDR3 is TGTGCCAGCAGTCTCCGGGACGCGACCTACGAGCAGTACTTC.

The chain carries TRBV28 and TRBJ1-6, with D unclear. The V and J ends lost 6 bases and 9 bases respectively, with 12 bases between them. The CDR3 length is 13 residues. Germline loops: CDR1 MDHEN, CDR2 SYDVKM. The CDR3 loop is CASRPPGGSPLHF. The CDR3, as DNA: TGTGCCAGCAGGCCGCCGGGTGGTTCACCCCTCCACTTT. Full variable domain (outside the CDR3, taken from reference TRBV28 and TRBJ1-6): DVKVTQSSRYLVKRTGEKVFLECVQDMDHENMFWYRQDPGLGLRLIYFSYDVKMKEKGDIPEGYSVSREKKERFSLILESASTNQTSMYLCASRPPGGSPLHFGNGTRLTVT.

The V gene is TRBV27, the J gene TRBJ1-6; a weak D match, TRBD1 (5 bases). Germline values: CDR1 MNHEY, CDR2 SMNVEV (reference sequence). Trimming left V 3 bases short and J 8 bases short, with 14 bases between. The CDR3 contains 15 residues. For the CDR3, the DNA is TGTGCCAGCAGTTTTCTAGGGACGACCCATTCACCCCTCCACTTT. Its protein product is CASSFLGTTHSPLHF.

Points on this clone: The same CDR3 also results from other DNA sequences found in this sample. The rearrangement links TRBV28 to TRBJ1-1, with unresolved D. V was trimmed by 4 bases and J by 0 bases, leaving 3 bases between them. This CDR3 is built from 12 residues. The germline V gene encodes CDR1 MDHEN and CDR2 SYDVKM. Here the CDR3 DNA reads TGTGCCAGCAGTTCCGTGAACACTGAAGCTTTCTTT. Translating gives CASSSVNTEAFF. Full variable domain (missing parts from reference TRBV28 and TRBJ1-1): DVKVTQSSRYLVKRTGEKVFLECVQDMDHENMFWYRQDPGLGLRLIYFSYDVKMKEKGDIPEGYSVSREKKERFSLILESASTNQTSMYLCASSSVNTEAFFGQGTRLTVV.